This T cell receptor (beta chain) derives from a study of CD8 T cells in ankylosing spondylitis. Overall study findings and caveats: Disease-linked clones were reportedly significantly enriched in matched ankylosing spondylitis synovial fluid. In synovial fluid and blood from reactive arthritis, some motif variants were previously reported. One TCR beta motif, made up of about 8 highly homologous variants, appeared characteristic of ankylosing spondylitis blood.

Trimming cost V 6 bases and J 0 bases, with 3 bases left between them. Germline lookup yields CDR1 DFQATT and CDR2 SNEGSKA (reference sequence). CDR3 length equals 11 residues. As to this clonotype: The antigen remains unidentified.

TCRdb itself ran the 5' RACE reads through MiXCR, one entry per CDR3 protein. This table has approximately 200,000 distinct CDR3 sequences, over 10% appearing once. The chain couples TRBV20-1 to TRBJ1-3, with unresolved D. The receptor was isolated from a male donor with ankylosing spondylitis or in good health (not recorded which). The sequenced sample was blood, either unsorted or a sorted T cell fraction (not recorded which). DNA for the CDR3: TGCAGTGCGCCCTCTGGAAACACCATATATTTT. Protein: CSAPSGNTIYF.